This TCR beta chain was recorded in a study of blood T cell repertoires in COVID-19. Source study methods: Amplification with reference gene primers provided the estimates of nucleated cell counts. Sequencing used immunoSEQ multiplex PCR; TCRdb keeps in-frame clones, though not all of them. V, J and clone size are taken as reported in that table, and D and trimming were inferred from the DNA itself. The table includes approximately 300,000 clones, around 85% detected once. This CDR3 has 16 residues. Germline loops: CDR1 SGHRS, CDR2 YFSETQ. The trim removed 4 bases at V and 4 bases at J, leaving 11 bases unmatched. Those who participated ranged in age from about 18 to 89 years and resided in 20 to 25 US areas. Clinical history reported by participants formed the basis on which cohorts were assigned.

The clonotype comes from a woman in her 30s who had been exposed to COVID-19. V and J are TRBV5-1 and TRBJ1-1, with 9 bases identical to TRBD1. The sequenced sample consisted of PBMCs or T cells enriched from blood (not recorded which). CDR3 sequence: CASSRRGQGLGTEAFF. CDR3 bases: TGCGCCAGCAGCCGCAGGGGACAGGGTTTGGGCACTGAAGCTTTCTTT.